Here is one T cell receptor (beta chain) with its context. Its target is unknown. Cervical HPV DNA detected by MY09/MY11 PCR, typed by dot-blot. This entry comes from a study of T cells in women clearing cervical HPV infection. Overall study results and limits: CIN3+ cases had significantly higher TCR repertoire richness than controls, but evenness did not differ.

Profiling relied on immunoSEQ multiplex PCR, and the TCRdb table lists in-frame clones only, not all of them. This sample contains about 14,000 clones. This TCR came from a woman between 18 and 69 years old with a cervical HPV16 infection that either progressed to CIN3+ or cleared (not recorded which). The specimen sequenced was blood buffy coat.

Partial CDR3 DNA: TGTGCCAGCAGCAGCAGGGGCTACGAG. Its protein product is CASSSRGYE. The whole CDR3 protein reads CASSSRGYEQYF. The chain has TRBV5-5 and TRBJ2-7; possible D gene TRBD1, 6 bases. The CDR3 extends 3 residues past the end of the read, so its final part is completed from the germline J gene. Germline loops: CDR1 SGHKS, CDR2 YYEKEE (reference sequence). The CDR3 runs 12 residues. Trimming removed 4 bases from V and 3 bases from J, with 8 bases in between.